This is a list of T cell receptor beta chains from one sample in a study of T-cell memory formation after mild COVID-19. TCRdb re-analysed the 5' RACE reads in MiXCR, keeping a single row per CDR3 protein. This table holds around 510,000 distinct CDR3 sequences, approximately 21% found once. Sequencing input: PBMCs or a T cell subset sorted from them (not recorded which). The receptors shown here come from an adult woman who had mild COVID-19 (a few samples of this study predate the infection). Cell type and time point are not known. Each CDR3 is given with its conserved first and last residue. D genes are given only for firm matches. Size tells how often a clone was seen (once, few, many) or the class of an expanded clone, and some rows leave it out.

D gene	clone size	V gene	J gene	CDR3 protein	CDR3 DNA
NA	many	TRBV7-9	TRBJ2-1	CASSLAFGGDNEQFF	TGTGCCAGCAGCTTAGCTTTCGGCGGCGACAATGAGCAGTTCTTC
NA	many	TRBV7-6	TRBJ2-2	CASTSAKAGELFF	TGTGCCAGCACCTCGGCGAAGGCCGGGGAGCTGTTTTTT
NA	few	TRBV10-3	TRBJ2-1	CAITQGYEQFF	TGTGCCATCACACAGGGTTATGAGCAGTTCTTC
NA	few	TRBV5-1	TRBJ2-7	CASLSPDSYEQYF	TGCGCCAGCCTCAGCCCGGATTCCTACGAGCAGTACTTC
NA	NA	TRBV29-1	TRBJ2-1	CSVETRRGPNEQFF	TGCAGCGTTGAGACCCGCAGGGGTCCCAATGAGCAGTTCTTC
TRBD1	NA	TRBV5-1	TRBJ2-1	CASSLGQGAVNEQFF	TGCGCCAGCAGCTTGGGACAGGGGGCGGTCAATGAGCAGTTCTTC
TRBD1	NA	TRBV12-3/TRBV12-4	TRBJ1-2	CASSSRGTGSYGYTF	TGTGCCAGCAGTTCCAGGGGGACAGGGAGTTATGGCTACACCTTC
TRBD1	NA	TRBV4-1	TRBJ2-1	CASSQASTGGGYNEQFF	TGCGCCAGCAGCCAAGCCTCCACAGGGGGCGGCTACAATGAGCAGTTCTTC
TRBD1	NA	TRBV27	TRBJ2-2	CASIQGVSTLNTGELFF	TGTGCCAGCATCCAGGGGGTATCTACTCTGAACACCGGGGAGCTGTTTTTT
NA	few	TRBV10-3	TRBJ2-3	CAISGASSSTDTQYF	TGTGCCATCAGTGGTGCCAGTTCTAGCACAGATACGCAGTATTTT
NA	few	TRBV29-1	TRBJ2-7	CSVESAYYEQYF	TGCAGCGTTGAAAGCGCTTACTACGAGCAGTACTTC
NA	many	TRBV4-1	TRBJ2-7	CASSQADTVWPYEQYF	TGCGCCAGCAGCCAAGCTGACACAGTTTGGCCCTACGAGCAGTACTTC
NA	many	TRBV4-2	TRBJ1-2	CASSQDRGSYGYTF	TGTGCCAGCAGCCAAGATAGGGGCAGTTATGGCTACACCTTC
TRBD2	NA	TRBV5-4	TRBJ2-1	CASSVPGTSGRNEQFF	TGTGCCAGCAGCGTGCCTGGGACTAGCGGGAGGAATGAGCAGTTCTTC
NA	NA	TRBV7-9	TRBJ2-7	CASSFNALGRGYEQYF	TGTGCCAGCAGCTTTAATGCTTTGGGACGGGGCTACGAGCAGTACTTC
NA	NA	TRBV20-1	TRBJ1-5	CSAREGPGPQHF	TGCAGTGCTAGAGAGGGACCCGGGCCCCAGCATTTT
TRBD1	NA	TRBV7-8	TRBJ1-5	CASSRRQGAGKPQHF	TGTGCCAGCAGCCGTCGACAGGGGGCAGGGAAGCCCCAGCATTTT
NA	NA	TRBV21-1	TRBJ2-1	CASSGAGGAYNEQFF	TGTGCCAGCAGCGGAGCGGGAGGGGCCTACAATGAGCAGTTCTTC
NA	NA	TRBV20-1	TRBJ1-1	CSAKDREGVRTEAFF	TGCAGTGCTAAAGACCGCGAGGGGGTAAGAACTGAAGCTTTCTTT
NA	few	TRBV7-2	TRBJ2-6	CASSPRQEGPLGANVLTF	TGTGCCAGCAGCCCGCGACAGGAGGGCCCTCTGGGGGCCAACGTCCTGACTTTC
NA	NA	TRBV5-1	TRBJ1-1	CASSLGRQGMNTEAFF	TGCGCCAGCAGCTTGGGTCGACAAGGTATGAACACTGAAGCTTTCTTT
NA	NA	TRBV7-9	TRBJ2-1	CASSPDPTGPYNEQFF	TGTGCCAGCAGCCCAGACCCGACGGGCCCTTACAATGAGCAGTTCTTC
NA	many	TRBV6-2/TRBV6-3	TRBJ1-1	CASSRGNTEAFF	TGTGCCAGCAGCCGCGGGAACACTGAAGCTTTCTTT
NA	once	TRBV27	TRBJ2-1	CASSSGLLGNEQFF	TGTGCCAGCAGTAGCGGACTCTTGGGGAATGAGCAGTTCTTC
TRBD2	NA	TRBV4-1	TRBJ2-1	CASSQEDSGGILNEQFF	TGCGCCAGCAGCCAAGAAGATAGCGGGGGGATCCTAAATGAGCAGTTCTTC
NA	few	TRBV2	TRBJ2-3	CASCLLLARRDTQYF	TGTGCCAGCTGCCTCCTTTTGGCTCGAAGGGATACGCAGTATTTT
TRBD2	NA	TRBV10-3	TRBJ2-2	CAISGTSGVAGELFF	TGTGCCATCAGTGGGACTAGCGGGGTCGCCGGGGAGCTGTTTTTT
TRBD1	few	TRBV7-3	TRBJ2-7	CASSLTTGDEQYF	TGTGCCAGCAGCCTAACGACAGGGGACGAGCAGTACTTC
NA	few	TRBV12-3/TRBV12-4	TRBJ2-5	CASSLWGKETQYF	TGTGCCAGCAGTTTGTGGGGCAAAGAGACCCAGTACTTC
TRBD2	NA	TRBV12-3/TRBV12-4	TRBJ2-7	CASSLGSPGLVVF	TGTGCCAGCAGTTTAGGATCTCCGGGACTAGTTGTTTTC
TRBD1	NA	TRBV27	TRBJ1-2	CASSLGTGDPFYGYTF	TGTGCCAGCAGTTTAGGGACAGGGGATCCGTTCTATGGCTACACCTTC
TRBD2	few	TRBV20-1	TRBJ2-1	CSATLPGLAGGSNEQFF	TGCAGTGCTACCCTCCCGGGACTAGCGGGAGGTAGTAATGAGCAGTTCTTC
NA	NA	TRBV6-5	TRBJ2-5	CASSRVFGSQETQYF	TGTGCCAGCAGCAGGGTTTTTGGGAGCCAAGAGACCCAGTACTTC
NA	few	TRBV4-2	TRBJ1-4	CASSQEVLEKLFF	TGTGCCAGCAGCCAAGAAGTATTAGAAAAACTGTTTTTT
NA	NA	TRBV24-1	TRBJ2-3	CATGANTDTQYF	TGTGCCACCGGGGCTAACACAGATACGCAGTATTTT
NA	few	TRBV12-3/TRBV12-4	TRBJ1-2	CASSLSGYNYGYTF	TGTGCCAGCAGTTTGTCAGGGTATAACTATGGCTACACCTTC
TRBD1	NA	TRBV28	TRBJ1-5	CASGTAVNQPQHF	TGTGCCAGCGGGACAGCGGTCAATCAGCCCCAGCATTTT
NA	many	TRBV29-1	TRBJ2-1	CSVASSSYNEQFF	TGCAGCGTTGCTAGCTCATCCTACAATGAGCAGTTCTTC
TRBD2	few	TRBV12-3/TRBV12-4	TRBJ2-1	CASRLDPGLAGGRYNEQFF	TGTGCCAGCAGACTCGATCCGGGACTAGCGGGGGGCAGGTACAATGAGCAGTTCTTC
TRBD1	NA	TRBV6-2/TRBV6-3	TRBJ2-1	CASSYSRDRGHNEQFF	TGTGCCAGCAGTTACTCCCGGGACAGGGGCCACAATGAGCAGTTCTTC
NA	once	TRBV9	TRBJ2-3	CASSVEGRGSTDTQYF	TGTGCCAGCAGCGTAGAGGGGAGGGGGTCCACAGATACGCAGTATTTT
TRBD2	few	TRBV11-2	TRBJ2-5	CASSSKLAGVVTQYF	TGTGCCAGCAGCTCCAAACTAGCGGGAGTTGTGACCCAGTACTTC
NA	NA	TRBV20-1	TRBJ1-2	CSARGDSYGYTF	TGCAGTGCTAGGGGAGATAGCTATGGCTACACCTTC
TRBD1	few	TRBV5-1	TRBJ1-3	CASTNSGQAGNTIYF	TGCGCCAGCACCAACTCGGGACAGGCTGGAAACACCATATATTTT
NA	few	TRBV15	TRBJ2-7	CATSRGGPEQYF	TGTGCCACCAGCAGAGGGGGTCCCGAGCAGTACTTC